This T cell receptor beta chain is from a study of blood T cell repertoires in COVID-19 (dated by TCRdb to about 2020). With regard to the full study: The collaborator samples originated in the United States, Italy and Spain and spanned the acute and convalescent phases of COVID-19. The material from the prospective study consisted of cDNA or gDNA derived from T cells, B-cell-depleted T cells, or PBMCs. Subjects who had been exposed to COVID-19, were actively infected with it, or had recovered from it provided the deeply sampled blood TCRbeta repertoires that made up the dataset. The repertoires were released in a freely available public database intended as a resource for research on the immune response to SARS-CoV-2. The samples were drawn from two sources: the first 160 participants of the ongoing ImmuneRACE study, and 1,254 subjects contributed by 6 global collaborators. The sample metadata nearly always contained a de-identified subject ID, COVID-19 status, age in years and sex. Where HLA class I and class II types were available, the types were taken from metadata supplied by the sample provider, not from assay-based typing.

TCRbeta CDR3 regions were amplified from genomic DNA by means of the immunoSEQ Assay, a bias-controlled multiplex PCR. Turning to the authors' computational methods: Within the assay, amplification of reference gene primers was used to estimate how many nucleated cells each sample contained. Sequence reads were collapsed and filtered to measure the absolute abundance of every unique TCRbeta CDR3 rearrangement. For each sample, productive Simpson clonality was calculated by taking the square root of Simpson's diversity index across productive rearrangements. Imported from immuneACCESS, the table was reduced by TCRdb to in-frame sequences with V and J called. These copies leave out some clones; in studies compared against another copy, an unresolved V gene accounts for under half, and the cause of the remainder is not known. V and J calls and clone size are as listed in that table; D and trimming were resolved from the DNA. This sample has fewer than 300,000 clones in its table, and 83% of those were observed once. In total, the top ten clones hold around a tenth of the sample.

CDR1 and CDR2, looked up from the germline V gene, are SGHTA and FQGNSA. The V end gives up 7 bases and the J end 4 bases, leaving 14 bases in the junction not matched to a gene. The CDR3 sequence holds 18 residues, the cysteine and phenylalanine included. The DNA shown is the 54-base CDR3, in frame from base 1. Results and caveats for the whole study, not just this receptor: The amount of clinical and demographic metadata varied by source and participant and was provided uncurated.

In the case of this clone: Its antigen is currently not known. Base qualities are not at hand, and no much larger clone is one base apart.

Another Seattle source contributed samples from volunteer blood donors who had recovered from COVID-19. Whole blood was collected in K2EDTA tubes by collaborating institutions according to the institutions' own protocols. For TCRbeta analysis, collaborators shipped samples as frozen whole blood, isolated PBMCs, or DNA extracted from either of those sample types. The receptor's source is a woman aged 45-59 years who had recovered from COVID-19. Sequencing used peripheral blood. The V and J genes are TRBV7-2 and TRBJ1-6; the junction holds 9 bases that match TRBD1. The DNA sequence reads TGTGCCAGCATCTCTAGTGCCGGGACAGGGCCTTATAATTCACCCCTCCACTTT. Its translation reads: CASISSAGTGPYNSPLHF. The full variable domain, completed from the reference TRBV7-2 and TRBJ1-6 proteins outside the CDR3, reads GAGVSQSPSNKVTEKGKDVELRCDPISGHTALYWYRQSLGQGLEFLIYFQGNSAPDKSGLPSDRFSAERTGGSVSTLTIQRTQQEDSAVYLCASISSAGTGPYNSPLHFGNGTRLTVT.